The T cell receptor beta chain described here comes from a study of glioma-infiltrating T cells after dendritic cell vaccination. A few counts support this clone. Profiled with immunoSEQ multiplex PCR; TCRdb holds only in-frame clones, not every one. The data contain about 110,000 clones, almost 90% of them singletons. Stated time point: after dendritic cell vaccination, including at tumor progression/relapse. PBMC were collected before vaccination, two weeks after the third vaccination, and at progression. Looked up from germline, CDR1 is SQVTM and CDR2 is ANQGSEA. The J segment lost 2 bases and the V segment lost 4 bases, leaving 5 bases of the junction unmatched. This CDR3 contains 13 residues.

The chain links TRBV29-1 to TRBJ2-7; 7 bases are shared with TRBD1. The source is a human donor with glioblastoma. Here the sequenced sample was blood, taken after dendritic cell vaccination. In DNA, the CDR3 is TGCAGCGTTGCAGAGAGGGGGCCCTACGAGCAGTACTTC. Amino acid sequence: CSVAERGPYEQYF.